This TCR beta chain was found in a study of blood T cell repertoires in COVID-19. Turning to the study itself: In each case, the material was cDNA or gDNA derived from T cells, B-cell-depleted T cells, or PBMCs.

While infection was still active, Seattle patients were enrolled and then followed longitudinally. Clones were read by immunoSEQ multiplex PCR, and TCRdb kept only the in-frame ones, dropping some. The table records approximately 330,000 clones, 90% of them present only once. There are 14 residues in the CDR3. Germline V lookup: CDR1 MNHEY, CDR2 SVGEGT. V was cut by 3 bases and J by 4 bases, with 10 bases left in between. The chain joins TRBV6-2 or TRBV6-3 to TRBJ1-5; D gene uncertain. Source material: peripheral blood. The sequence was obtained from a woman aged 40 to 49 with COVID-19, enrolled during active disease. CDR3 coding DNA: TGTGCCAGCAGTTATCTCCTGCAGAATCAGCCCCAGCATTTT. Protein product: CASSYLLQNQPQHF.